The TCR beta chain described here comes from a study of cytomegalovirus exposure and HLA in healthy donors. At the level of the study: Among the 398 donors who were genotyped, 70% to 90% fell in the genetic ancestry cluster that is associated with self-reported Caucasian donors. Study-wide results and limits: When the data were analyzed later, several of the most significant clusters appeared to be linked to common viral pathogens.

As regards this clone: Its target is not known.

13 Jbeta primers and 60 Vbeta primers were used for the PCR. Sequenced by immunoSEQ multiplex PCR; TCRdb stores in-frame clones only, minus some. The sample consists of approximately 180,000 clones, 77% of them appearing once. Sequencing was carried out using PBMCs. The receptor comes from a woman aged 25 to 45 in good health and CMV-seropositive.

CDR3 coding DNA: TGTGCCAGCAGCGACGGGACATATAACACCGGGGAGCTGTTTTTT. Its translation: CASSDGTYNTGELFF. J is TRBJ2-2 and V is TRBV9, with a tentative D call TRBD1 (6 bases). Trimming removed 3 bases at V and 2 bases at J, with 11 bases between. Germline V lookup: CDR1 SGDLS, CDR2 YYNGEE. This CDR3 has 15 amino acids.